This T cell receptor (beta chain) was profiled in a study of blood T cell repertoires in COVID-19. Study background: Spain, Italy and the United States supplied samples that represented acute and convalescent COVID-19. PBMCs, B-cell-depleted T cells, or T cells provided the cDNA or gDNA that made up the material.

The sample holds one count of this clone. Under the authors' procedure: Reference gene primer amplification gave estimated nucleated cell counts. Repertoires were generated with immunoSEQ multiplex PCR, while TCRdb's copy carries only in-frame clones and drops some. V and J calls and clone size follow that table, whereas D and trimming were derived from the DNA. This table has 220,000 or so clones, 80% to 85% appearing once. The germline V and J ends were trimmed by 3 bases and 1 base, with 18 bases remaining between them. Germline V gene data show CDR1 as SGHTA and CDR2 as FQGNSA. CDR3 length: 17 amino acids.

Sequencing was carried out using peripheral blood. The receptor was derived from a woman aged 55-70 years with acute or convalescent COVID-19. The chain has TRBV7-2 and TRBJ1-2; the D gene is possibly TRBD1 (6 bases). The CDR3 sequence: CASSFVTGPHSNYGYTF. The CDR3 DNA sequence: TGTGCCAGCAGCTTCGTGACAGGACCACACAGTAACTATGGCTACACCTTC.